The entry below describes one T cell receptor (beta chain). Its antigen is as yet unknown. TCRdb re-called the 5' RACE reads with MiXCR, one entry per CDR3 protein. The top ten clones hold around 1.6% of a sample with some 630,000 distinct CDR3 sequences, 7.1% of them seen once. These data originate in a study of identical twins. Study-level results: Cross-sectional statistical analysis was relied on for the conclusions, without the same donors being followed. Out-of-frame alpha sequences common to twins were enriched for low generation probability. Weaker excess twin sharing was seen among beta out-of-frame sequences.

This CDR3 region has 12 residues. V shed 5 bases and J shed 7 bases, with 11 bases lying between them. The same sample was also studied in work on yellow fever vaccine responses in identical twins. Per that paper: The T cell response to vaccination in identical twins was reportedly partly convergent and partly personalized.

The sequencing input was PBMCs. V gene TRBV12-3 or TRBV12-4 combines with J gene TRBJ2-5; D might be TRBD2 (6 bases). The receptor was derived from a woman between 18 and 29 years old in good health. The CDR3 spells CASSVSRGTQYF. The CDR3 region has the DNA TGTGCCAGCAGTGTCTCGCGGGGGACCCAGTACTTC.